This T cell receptor beta chain comes out of a study of T cells in Graves' hyperthyroidism and ophthalmopathy. Findings of the study overall: Most expanded thyroid clonotypes above 0.001 also appeared in blood.

Uncontrolled infection, other autoimmune disease, pregnancy or lactation barred patients from enrollment. The length of the CDR3 is 13 residues. Germline assignment: CDR1 SNHLY and CDR2 FYNNEI. RNA transcripts gave rise to amplified TCR beta CDR3 regions. HTBI primers drove first-round RT-PCR of the TCR CDR3. From the multiplex PCR reads, TCRdb called clonotypes with MiXCR, one entry per CDR3 protein. The sample lists fewer than 500,000 distinct CDR3 sequences, approximately 14% seen once, with 15% to 20% in the top ten. As for this clonotype: Its cognate antigen is unknown.

Sequencing used blood. The sequence came from a woman in her thirties with Graves' ophthalmopathy. J is TRBJ2-7 and V is TRBV2; 7 bases line up with TRBD2. The J call may be incorrect, as the DNA end agrees better with TRBJ2-1. The CDR3 sequence is CASSEGTIYEQFF. CDR3 bases: TGTGCCAGCAGTGAGGGGACTATATACGAGCAGTTCTTC.